This entry describes one T cell receptor (beta chain). Antigen specificity is unknown. The germline gives CDR1 SGHVS, CDR2 FNYEAQ. CDR3 size: 14 residues. Deletions cut 5 bases from V and 2 bases from J, with 12 bases between. Repertoires were generated with immunoSEQ multiplex PCR, while TCRdb's copy carries only in-frame clones and drops some. The repertoire consists of some 120,000 clones, with around 94% occurring once and the leading ten covering under 7.5%. This record comes from a study of T cell responses to AZD1222 COVID-19 vaccine. Findings and caveats of the study: Only six or seven AZD1222 recipients tested seropositive at baseline. All repertoire sampling was performed exclusively after the peak T cell response.

Sequencing used peripheral blood, obtained on day 0 of AZD1222 vaccination. The TCR sequence derives from an adult in good health. The V gene is TRBV7-6, the J gene TRBJ1-2; tentatively, D is TRBD1 (5 bases). This chain's CDR3 is CASSPGRGNYGYTF. CDR3 DNA: TGTGCCAGCAGCCCGGGACGTGGAAACTATGGCTACACCTTC.